What follows are 8 T cell receptor beta chains derived from one specimen sequenced in a study of T cells in tuberculosis. Data came from immunoSEQ multiplex PCR; TCRdb stores just in-frame clones and leaves some out. The sample contains about 34,000 clones, 90% to 95% of which appear only once. The material sequenced was PBMCs. These receptors were collected from a donor aged 10-30 years with latent tuberculosis or without tuberculosis infection.

The gene calls are TRBV18 and TRBJ1-2, with TRBD1 matching over 8 bases. V was clipped by 1 base and J by 8 bases; unmatched bases: 15. From germline, CDR1 is KGHSH and CDR2 LQKENI. This CDR3 region has 17 residues. The CDR3 protein is CASSPRGPFAGQGGYTF. The CDR3, as DNA: TGTGCCAGCTCACCACGGGGGCCCTTCGCCGGACAGGGCGGCTACACCTTC.

This clone is a singleton in its sample. This sequence joins TRBV5-1 and TRBJ2-5, with D tentatively TRBD2 (6 bases). The germline CDR1 and CDR2 sequences are SGHRS and YFSETQ. This CDR3 has 15 residues. Trimming pared 0 bases from V and 2 bases from J, leaving 11 bases between. CDR3 nucleotides: TGCGCCAGCAGCTTGGCGGGACTCCCACAAGAGACCCAGTACTTC. As protein: CASSLAGLPQETQYF.

The count of this clone is one. The V and J genes are TRBV28 and TRBJ1-5; a possible D gene is TRBD1 (5 bases). Germline V gene lookup returns CDR1 MDHEN and CDR2 SYDVKM. Trimming removed 8 bases at V and 4 bases at J, with 9 bases between. This CDR3 contains 12 residues. The CDR3 here is CASGGGNQPQHF. The CDR3 coding sequence is TGTGCCAGCGGGGGGGGTAATCAGCCCCAGCATTTT.

The V and J genes are TRBV28 and TRBJ2-7; TRBD2 matches at 7 bases. Losses at the gene ends were 6 bases for V and 7 bases for J; bases not matched to a gene: 12. Germline loops: CDR1 MDHEN, CDR2 SYDVKM. The CDR3 spans 14 residues. As DNA, the CDR3 is TGTGCCAGCAGAAGACTAGCACTTGGGGGGGAGCAGTACTTC. Translation: CASRRLALGGEQYF. Based on the CDR3 plus reference TRBV28 and TRBJ2-7, the full variable domain is DVKVTQSSRYLVKRTGEKVFLECVQDMDHENMFWYRQDPGLGLRLIYFSYDVKMKEKGDIPEGYSVSREKKERFSLILESASTNQTSMYLCASRRLALGGEQYFGPGTRLTVT.

The chain uses TRBV27 and TRBJ1-5, with D possibly matching TRBD1 (5 bases). The ends were cut back, 2 bases at V and 7 bases at J, with 9 bases in the middle. CDR3 length: 13 residues. The germline V gene has CDR1 MNHEY and CDR2 SMNVEV (reference sequence). CDR3 in DNA: TGTGCCAGCAGTTTAGGGGGGTGGCAGCCCCAGCATTTT. Translating gives CASSLGGWQPQHF.

The chain joins TRBV18 to TRBJ2-5, with TRBD2 as a possible D gene (5 bases). The CDR3 runs 13 residues. Germline-derived CDR1 and CDR2 are KGHSH and LQKENI. The germline V and J ends were trimmed by 2 bases and 3 bases, with 7 bases remaining between them. The CDR3 DNA reads TGTGCCAGCTCACCAGGACTCGAAGAGACCCAGTACTTC. Protein sequence: CASSPGLEETQYF.

The chain has TRBV5-1 and TRBJ1-3, with no clear D. V was trimmed by 0 bases and J by 4 bases, leaving 11 bases between them. The CDR3 covers 15 residues. CDR1 is SGHRS, CDR2 YFSETQ, per germline. The CDR3 sequence: CASSLETRIGNTIYF. The CDR3, as DNA: TGCGCCAGCAGCTTGGAGACTCGTATCGGAAACACCATATATTTT.

The rearrangement links TRBV30 to TRBJ2-1, with D hard to call. The CDR3 spans 13 residues. V lost 0 bases, J lost 6 bases, and 9 bases lay in between. Per the germline V gene, CDR1 is GTSNPN and CDR2 is SVGIG (reference sequence). Here the CDR3 reads CAWSVIRGNEQFF. The CDR3, as DNA: TGTGCCTGGAGTGTTATTAGAGGCAATGAGCAGTTCTTC.